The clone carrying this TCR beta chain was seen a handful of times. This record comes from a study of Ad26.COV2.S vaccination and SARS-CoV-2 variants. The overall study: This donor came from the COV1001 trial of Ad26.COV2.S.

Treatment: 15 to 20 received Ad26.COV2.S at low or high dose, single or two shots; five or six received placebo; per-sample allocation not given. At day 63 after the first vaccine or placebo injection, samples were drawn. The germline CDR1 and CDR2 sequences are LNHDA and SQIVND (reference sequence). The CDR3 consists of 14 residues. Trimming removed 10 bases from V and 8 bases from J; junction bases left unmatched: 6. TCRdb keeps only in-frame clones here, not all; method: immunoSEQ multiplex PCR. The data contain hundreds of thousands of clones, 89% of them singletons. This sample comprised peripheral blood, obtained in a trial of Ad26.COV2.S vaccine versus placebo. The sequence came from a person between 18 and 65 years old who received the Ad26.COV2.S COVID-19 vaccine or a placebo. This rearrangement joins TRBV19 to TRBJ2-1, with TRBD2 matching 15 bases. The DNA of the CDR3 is TGTGCCACCAGGACTAGCGGGGGGGTGTATGAGCAGTTCTTC. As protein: CATRTSGGVYEQFF.